The 21 T cell receptor beta chains listed next were all sequenced from one sample in a study of blood T cell repertoires in COVID-19. Profiled with immunoSEQ multiplex PCR; TCRdb holds only in-frame clones, not every one. The sample yields fewer than 400,000 clones, about 86% seen once. Sequenced: peripheral blood. The receptors shown here come from a man in his thirties or forties with active or convalescent COVID-19.

J is TRBJ2-7 and V is TRBV30; D is undetermined. Trimming left V 3 bases short and J 2 bases short, with 5 bases between. Per the germline V gene, CDR1 is GTSNPN and CDR2 is SVGIG (reference sequence). This CDR3 has 11 amino acids. The CDR3: CAWRQAYEQYF. The CDR3 coding sequence is TGTGCCTGGAGGCAGGCCTACGAGCAGTACTTC.

This clone was seen just once. This sequence joins TRBV11-2 and TRBJ1-2; the match to TRBD1 covers 7 bases. The CDR3 contains 15 residues. Germline CDR1 and CDR2: SGHAT and FQNNGV. Trimming took 5 bases from V and 6 from J; bases not matched to a gene: 12. The CDR3 nucleotides read TGTGCCAGCAGCCTACTCAAGACAGGGCAGGATGGCTACACCTTC. Translating it yields CASSLLKTGQDGYTF.

This clone was seen just once. The gene calls are TRBV7-2 and TRBJ2-2, with TRBD2 identical over 7 bases. The CDR3 loop spans 15 amino acids. Losses at the gene ends were 1 base for V and 4 bases for J; bases not matched to a gene: 3. CDR1 SGHTA and CDR2 FQGNSA come from the germline V gene. CDR3 DNA: TGTGCCAGCAGCTTAGTTAGCGGGCTCACCGGGGAGCTGTTTTTT. This gives the protein CASSLVSGLTGELFF.

The chain is built from TRBV29-1 and TRBJ2-4; TRBD2 matches 7 bases. CDR1 is SQVTM, CDR2 ANQGSEA, per germline. J was trimmed by 3 bases and V by 3 bases; bases with no gene match: 8. CDR3 length equals 15 residues. CDR3: CSVEAPSGYKNIQYF. DNA for the CDR3: TGCAGCGTTGAGGCCCCTAGCGGCTACAAAAACATTCAGTACTTC.

The chain employs TRBV12-3 or TRBV12-4 and TRBJ1-1, with a tentative D call TRBD1 (6 bases). The length of the CDR3 is 13 residues. The V and J ends lost 6 bases and 0 bases respectively, with 8 bases between them. CDR3 residues: CASRDSLNTEAFF. The CDR3 region has the DNA TGTGCCAGCAGGGACAGCCTGAACACTGAAGCTTTCTTT.

The chain couples TRBV11-1 to TRBJ2-2; D is undetermined. Between the trimmed V and J ends, which lost 11 bases and 8 bases, there was a span of 6 bases. The CDR3 totals 9 residues. Germline V gene lookup returns CDR1 SGHAT and CDR2 FQDESV (reference sequence). CDR3 protein: CADGGELFF. The CDR3 DNA reads as TGTGCCGACGGGGGGGAGCTGTTTTTT.

The chain recombines TRBV4-3 with TRBJ2-7; tentatively, D is TRBD2 (5 bases). Trimming left V 0 bases short and J 5 bases short, with 8 bases between. Germline CDR1 reads LGHNA; CDR2 reads YSLEER. The CDR3 totals 13 residues. The CDR3 DNA sequence: TGCGCCAGCAGCCAAGAACTAGACGACGAGCAGTACTTC. As protein: CASSQELDDEQYF.

V usage is TRBV24-1 and J usage is TRBJ1-1; TRBD1 is a possible D gene (6 bases). From germline, CDR1 is KGHDR and CDR2 SFDVKD. The ends were cut back, 5 bases at V and 1 base at J, with 10 bases in the middle. This CDR3 spans 14 amino acids. The CDR3 here is CATSGPGQNTEAFF. The CDR3 region has the DNA TGTGCCACCAGTGGGCCGGGACAGAACACTGAAGCTTTCTTT.

The chain combines TRBV27 with TRBJ1-4; TRBD1 aligns across 9 bases. The CDR3 covers 15 residues. The V and J ends lost 4 bases and 6 bases, in that order; junction bases with no gene match: 6. Germline assignment: CDR1 MNHEY and CDR2 SMNVEV (reference sequence). The CDR3 DNA is TGTGCCAGCAGTTCTACCGGGACAGGGTATGAAAAACTGTTTTTT. Its translation is CASSSTGTGYEKLFF.

The chain joins TRBV6-5 to TRBJ2-3; D possibly corresponds to TRBD1 (5 bases). V lost 8 bases, J lost 8 bases, and 17 bases lay in between. The germline CDR1 and CDR2 sequences are MNHEY and SVGAGI. CDR3 length: 13 residues. DNA of the CDR3: TGTGCCAGCGGGCCCCAGGGTCGCCGTACGCAGTATTTT. Its protein is CASGPQGRRTQYF.

This clone has just one count. The rearrangement uses TRBV5-4 and TRBJ2-3; 8 bases are a match to TRBD1. V dropped 0 bases and J dropped 0; count of bases not matched to a gene: 3. CDR1 SGHNT and CDR2 YYREEE come from the germline V gene (reference sequence). The CDR3 totals 16 residues. The CDR3 spells CASSLAGGASTDTQYF. The CDR3 nucleotides are TGTGCCAGCAGCTTGGCAGGGGGCGCAAGCACAGATACGCAGTATTTT.

The V gene is TRBV9, the J gene TRBJ1-6; the D gene is possibly TRBD1 (6 bases). Germline V CDR1 and CDR2: SGDLS, YYNGEE. V lost 4 bases and J 7 bases, leaving 15 bases between the germline ends. The CDR3 spans 15 residues. The CDR3 loop is CASSPRQAANSPLHF. The DNA of the CDR3 is TGTGCCAGCAGCCCCCGACAGGCCGCCAATTCACCCCTCCACTTT.

The J gene is TRBJ1-2, the V gene TRBV7-2; 7 bases align to TRBD1. Germline CDR1 reads SGHTA; CDR2 reads FQGNSA. The CDR3 spans 13 residues. Trimming removed 5 bases from V and 8 bases from J; junction bases left unmatched: 8. Here the CDR3 reads CASSTQGRGGYTF. In nucleotides, the CDR3 is TGTGCCAGCAGCACACAGGGGCGGGGCGGCTACACCTTC.

The chain links TRBV19 to TRBJ2-1, with 9 bases that match TRBD2. The V and J ends lost 6 bases and 1 base, in that order; junction bases with no gene match: 13. Germline V CDR1 and CDR2: LNHDA, SQIVND (reference sequence). CDR3 length: 18 amino acids. The CDR3 DNA reads as TGTGCCAGTAGCCTCCAAGCGGAGCGGGGGGCATCCTACAATGAGCAGTTCTTC. Translation: CASSLQAERGASYNEQFF.

J is TRBJ2-2 and V is TRBV19; 7 bases match TRBD1. J lost 3 bases, V lost 1 base, and 5 bases had no gene match. Germline V gene lookup returns CDR1 LNHDA and CDR2 SQIVND (reference sequence). The CDR3 runs 16 residues. This CDR3 reads CASSIVGDSYTGELFF. The CDR3 bases are TGTGCCAGTAGTATAGTTGGGGACAGTTACACCGGGGAGCTGTTTTTT.

This clone has just a few counts. The rearrangement joins TRBV19 to TRBJ1-2, with 10 bases identical to TRBD1. This CDR3 is built from 12 residues. V gave up 10 bases and J gave up 5 bases; unmatched junction bases: 4. CDR1 and CDR2 (germline): LNHDA, SQIVND (reference sequence). CDR3 sequence: CATWTGGYGYTF. The CDR3 DNA reads as TGTGCCACCTGGACAGGGGGTTATGGCTACACCTTC.

The chain has TRBV7-9 and TRBJ1-3; weak D call: TRBD1 (5 bases). The CDR3 has 15 residues. CDR1 and CDR2 (germline): SEHNR, FQNEAQ (reference sequence). With 5 bases removed from V and 4 bases from J, the gap between germline ends came to 15 bases. The CDR3 loop is CASSPSGRAGNTIYF. The CDR3 bases are TGTGCCAGCAGCCCCTCAGGGCGTGCGGGAAACACCATATATTTT.

This clone was seen just once. CDR3 protein: CAIAGTRETQYF. CDR3 DNA sequence: TGTGCCATCGCGGGGACGAGAGAGACCCAGTACTTC. V gene TRBV28 combines with J gene TRBJ2-5, with D perhaps TRBD2 (6 bases). With 10 bases removed from V and 4 bases from J, the gap between germline ends came to 13 bases. This CDR3 is 12 amino acids long. Germline loops: CDR1 MDHEN, CDR2 SYDVKM.

The chain combines TRBV7-6 with TRBJ2-5, with D possibly TRBD1 on 6 matching bases. Trimming left V 5 bases short and J 1 base short, with 14 bases between. This CDR3 has 15 residues. The germline V gene encodes CDR1 SGHVS and CDR2 FNYEAQ. CDR3 bases: TGTGCCAGCAGCCCCCCCGGGACAAGCCAAGAGACCCAGTACTTC. Its protein product is CASSPPGTSQETQYF.

The V gene is TRBV7-9, the J gene TRBJ1-1; 7 bases map to TRBD1. The junction had 6 bases not matched to a gene; V was cut back by 5 bases and J by 0 bases. Germline V gene sequence: CDR1 SEHNR, CDR2 FQNEAQ (reference sequence). This CDR3 region has 15 residues. CDR3 coding DNA: TGTGCCAGCAGCCTAGGGAGGGGGCTGAACACTGAAGCTTTCTTT. The encoded protein is CASSLGRGLNTEAFF.

The chain employs TRBV11-3 and TRBJ1-4; D not resolved. The germline V gene encodes CDR1 SGHNT and CDR2 YENEEA. The V end was cut by 11 bases, the J end by 4 bases, with 17 bases between. The CDR3 loop spans 14 amino acids. The chain's CDR3 is CAGRANNYNEKLFF. CDR3 coding DNA: TGTGCCGGGCGGGCCAACAACTATAATGAAAAACTGTTTTTT.